Below, 24 T cell receptor beta chains from the same sample are listed, as sequenced in a study of cytomegalovirus exposure and HLA in healthy donors. It was with 60 Vbeta and 13 Jbeta primers that the PCR ran. Data came from immunoSEQ multiplex PCR; TCRdb stores just in-frame clones and leaves some out. The sample has roughly 78,000 clones; 55% to 75% are singletons. Input material: PBMCs. The receptor set was obtained from a man under 40 in good health and CMV-seropositive.

This chain connects TRBV6-1 to TRBJ1-1, with 9 bases lining up with TRBD1. Losses at the gene ends were 6 bases for V and 2 bases for J; bases not matched to a gene: 4. The germline V gene encodes CDR1 MNHNS and CDR2 SASEGT. CDR3 length: 14 residues. The CDR3: CASSVDRGNTEAFF. CDR3 in DNA: TGTGCCAGCAGCGTGGACAGGGGAAACACTGAAGCTTTCTTT.

The rearrangement uses TRBV29-1 and TRBJ1-2, with 10 nucleotides matching TRBD1. This CDR3 is built from 14 residues. The ends lost 5 bases at V and 8 bases at J; junction bases unmatched: 11. CDR1 and CDR2 from the germline V gene are SQVTM and ANQGSEA. CDR3 residues: CSVPRDRGGRGYTF. CDR3 coding DNA: TGCAGCGTTCCTCGGGACAGGGGAGGTAGAGGCTACACCTTC.

This rearrangement joins TRBV6-1 to TRBJ1-2; D call uncertain. Trimming removed 1 base at V and 3 bases at J, with 6 bases between. Per germline, CDR1 MNHNS and CDR2 SASEGT. The CDR3 contains 13 residues. CDR3 sequence: CASSEGSDYGYTF. The CDR3 DNA reads as TGTGCCAGCAGTGAAGGGTCAGACTATGGCTACACCTTC.

The V and J genes are TRBV9 and TRBJ1-4; possibly TRBD1 for D (6 bases). Between the trimmed V and J ends, which lost 2 bases and 4 bases, there was a span of 9 bases. Per germline, CDR1 SGDLS and CDR2 YYNGEE. This CDR3 contains 14 residues. CDR3 nucleotide sequence: TGTGCCAGCAGCGTGACAGGAGGTAATGAAAAACTGTTTTTT. Amino acid sequence: CASSVTGGNEKLFF.

This chain connects TRBV10-1 to TRBJ2-5, with 8 bases identical to TRBD1. The germline CDR1 and CDR2 sequences are WNHNN and SYGVQD (reference sequence). This CDR3 has 16 amino acids. Germline trimming cut 2 bases from V and 1 base from J; bases unmatched to any gene: 6. In DNA, the CDR3 is TGCGCCAGCAGTGAGGGGCCAGGGGGCAGCCAAGAGACCCAGTACTTC. Amino acids: CASSEGPGGSQETQYF.

This clone has just a few counts. The CDR3: CASRGGRTGATEAFF. The CDR3, as DNA: TGTGCCAGCAGGGGGGGCCGAACAGGGGCAACTGAAGCTTTCTTT. V is TRBV6-1 and J is TRBJ1-1, with 7 bases matching TRBD1. The germline gives CDR1 MNHNS, CDR2 SASEGT. J was trimmed by 5 bases and V by 6 bases; bases with no gene match: 12. The CDR3 covers 15 residues.

The chain joins TRBV11-2 to TRBJ2-5; D is perhaps TRBD1 (5 bases). Germline V lookup: CDR1 SGHAT, CDR2 FQNNGV. CDR3 size: 13 residues. Trimming took off 3 bases at V and 5 bases at J, with 10 bases between the two ends. For the CDR3, the DNA is TGTGCCAGCAGCTTTGGGGCAGGGGAGACCCAGTACTTC. Its protein product is CASSFGAGETQYF.

The V gene is TRBV5-6, the J gene TRBJ2-4, with TRBD1 matching over 7 bases. The CDR3 covers 17 residues. Germline assignment: CDR1 SGHDT and CDR2 YYEEEE. The J segment lost 0 bases and the V segment lost 1 base, leaving 7 bases of the junction unmatched. CDR3 sequence: CASSLWTTGRAKNIQYF. The CDR3 DNA reads as TGTGCCAGCAGCTTGTGGACGACAGGGCGAGCCAAAAACATTCAGTACTTC.

This clone came up once. The CDR3 nucleotides read TGTGCCAGCAGCTCCCCTCGTGTGGGGCAAGGGGGCGGGGAGCTGTTTTTT. Protein: CASSSPRVGQGGGELFF. The chain links TRBV7-9 to TRBJ2-2; possible D gene TRBD1, 6 bases. The CDR3 length is 17 residues. Germline V CDR1 and CDR2: SEHNR, FQNEAQ (reference sequence). V lost 4 bases to trimming and J lost 7 bases, with 22 bases between them.

This clone came up a few times. The chain uses TRBV18 and TRBJ2-4; a weak D match, TRBD1 (5 bases). Trimming stripped 5 bases from V and 3 bases from J, with 23 bases between. Germline V gene data show CDR1 as KGHSH and CDR2 as LQKENI. There are 18 residues in the CDR3. Here the CDR3 DNA reads TGTGCCAGCTCAACAATCAGCTACAGGCCACCGGACAAAAACATTCAGTACTTC. Protein product: CASSTISYRPPDKNIQYF.

This rearrangement joins TRBV28 to TRBJ2-5; TRBD1 is a possible D gene (6 bases). Germline assignment: CDR1 MDHEN and CDR2 SYDVKM. The CDR3 is 15 amino acids. V was shortened by 6 bases and J by 7 bases, with 21 bases between the two germline ends. The CDR3 nucleotides read TGTGCCAGCAGCAGGACACAGGGTCTTTGGGCGACCCAGTACTTC. Translation gives CASSRTQGLWATQYF.

This clone has only a few counts. The V call is TRBV27, the J call TRBJ2-3; 7 bases agree with TRBD1. CDR1 and CDR2 (germline): MNHEY, SMNVEV (reference sequence). Unmatched junction bases numbered 13, after V lost 5 bases and J lost 2 bases. The CDR3 extends over 17 amino acids. The CDR3 DNA sequence: TGTGCCAGCAGTCTCTCCGGGTGGACAGGTGACACAGATACGCAGTATTTT. Translating gives CASSLSGWTGDTDTQYF.

This chain links TRBV5-4 with TRBJ2-3; D is perhaps TRBD1 (6 bases). The V end was cut by 1 base, the J end by 4 bases, with 13 bases between. CDR3 length equals 15 residues. Looked up from germline, CDR1 is SGHNT and CDR2 is YYREEE (reference sequence). CDR3 in amino acids: CASSLPAGVADTQYF. CDR3 sequence (DNA): TGTGCCAGCAGCTTGCCGGCAGGGGTGGCAGATACGCAGTATTTT.

The V call is TRBV5-1, the J call TRBJ2-7, with TRBD1 matching over 7 bases. Germline V gene data show CDR1 as SGHRS and CDR2 as YFSETQ. V lost 5 bases and J lost 1; bases outside the gene matches: 6. The CDR3 has 14 amino acids. The CDR3 region has the DNA TGCGCCAGCAGGACAGGGTCAGGGTCCTACGAGCAGTACTTC. This sequence encodes CASRTGSGSYEQYF. The full variable domain, in which reference TRBV5-1 and TRBJ2-7 provide the parts outside the CDR3, is KAGVTQTPRYLIKTRGQQVTLSCSPISGHRSVSWYQQTPGQGLQFLFEYFSETQRNKGNFPGRFSGRQFSNSRSEMNVSTLELGDSALYLCASRTGSGSYEQYFGPGTRLTVT.

The chain uses TRBV5-1 and TRBJ1-1, with 10 bases that match TRBD1. Germline V CDR1 and CDR2: SGHRS, YFSETQ. Trimming removed 4 bases from V and 5 bases from J; junction bases left unmatched: 5. The CDR3 contains 14 residues. The CDR3 sequence: CASSTRDRGTEAFF. DNA for the CDR3: TGCGCCAGCAGCACCCGGGACAGGGGAACTGAAGCTTTCTTT.

The CDR3 DNA sequence: TGTGCCAGCACCTATCTCCTGGGGCCTACCACTGAAGCTTTCTTT. Protein product: CASTYLLGPTTEAFF. The chain employs TRBV11-2 and TRBJ1-1, with D possibly matching TRBD1 (5 bases). CDR1 and CDR2 (germline): SGHAT, FQNNGV. Trimming took off 7 bases at V and 4 bases at J, with 19 bases between the two ends. CDR3 size: 15 residues.

The chain recombines TRBV18 with TRBJ2-7; TRBD1 matches 8 bases. J gave up 5 bases and V 2 bases, and 8 bases lay outside the gene matches. The CDR3 is 15 amino acids. The germline gives CDR1 KGHSH, CDR2 LQKENI. The CDR3 sequence: CASSPELQGANEQYF. As DNA, the CDR3 is TGTGCCAGCTCACCAGAACTGCAGGGGGCGAACGAGCAGTACTTC.

This rearrangement joins TRBV10-1 to TRBJ1-2; D perhaps matches TRBD1 (6 bases). V was clipped by 0 bases and J by 4 bases, with 15 bases between them. This CDR3 spans 16 amino acids. CDR1 and CDR2 (germline): WNHNN, SYGVQD (reference sequence). CDR3: CASSESTSSGAYGYTF. CDR3 DNA: TGCGCCAGCAGTGAGTCGACTTCGTCAGGGGCCTATGGCTACACCTTC.

The chain combines TRBV9 with TRBJ2-3, with no clear D. Germline CDR1 SGDLS, CDR2 YYNGEE. Trimming left V 2 bases short and J 6 bases short, with 7 bases between. The CDR3 has 12 residues. The DNA for the CDR3 is TGTGCCAGCAGCGTTGGCCTGGATACGCAGTATTTT. Amino acid sequence: CASSVGLDTQYF.

Of note for this clone: One end of the junction varies from germline; a read error may be responsible. The rearrangement uses TRBV2 and TRBJ1-1; D ambiguous. The CDR3 length is 14 residues. The germline CDR1 and CDR2 sequences are SNHLY and FYNNEI. This chain's CDR3 is CATQAGNRNTDAFF. Written as DNA, the CDR3 is TGTGCCACCCAGGCAGGAAACCGGAACACTGACGCTTTCTTT.

Details on this clone: At one end the junction does not follow the germline gene, possibly because of a read error. The chain recombines TRBV28 with TRBJ1-2; D not certain. CDR1 is MDHEN and CDR2 is SYDVKM in the germline V gene. This CDR3 contains 13 residues. The CDR3 spells CASSRVDNYGCTF. DNA of the CDR3: TGTGCCAGCAGTCGCGTTGATAACTATGGCTGCACCTTC.

V gene TRBV7-7 combines with J gene TRBJ2-6; maybe TRBD2 (6 bases). The CDR3 covers 15 residues. Germline CDR1 SSHAT, CDR2 FNYEAQ (reference sequence). V dropped 5 bases and J dropped 0 bases, with 8 bases sitting between them. CDR3 DNA: TGTGCCAGCAGCCCGCGGGACTCTGGGGCCAACGTCCTGACTTTC. Translating it yields CASSPRDSGANVLTF.

V gene TRBV7-8 combines with J gene TRBJ2-7; D is perhaps TRBD1 (7 bases). The CDR3 is 16 amino acids. CDR1 SGHVS and CDR2 FQNEAQ come from the germline V gene. V lost 5 bases to trimming and J lost 9 bases, with 26 bases between them. The CDR3 nucleotides read TGTGCCAGCAGCGGAGACGTGGGGGGACAGTCCTCTTGGCAGTACTTC. Its translation: CASSGDVGGQSSWQYF.

This clone came up a few times. The chain joins TRBV6-5 to TRBJ2-5; tentatively, D is TRBD2 (7 bases). The V gene's germline CDR1 is MNHEY and CDR2 SVGAGI. Between the trimmed V and J ends, which lost 1 base and 11 bases, there was a span of 17 bases. This CDR3 spans 14 amino acids. Written as DNA, the CDR3 is TGTGCCAGCAGTTACTTAGGGGGGGCGCGAGAGCAGTACTTC. It encodes CASSYLGGAREQYF.